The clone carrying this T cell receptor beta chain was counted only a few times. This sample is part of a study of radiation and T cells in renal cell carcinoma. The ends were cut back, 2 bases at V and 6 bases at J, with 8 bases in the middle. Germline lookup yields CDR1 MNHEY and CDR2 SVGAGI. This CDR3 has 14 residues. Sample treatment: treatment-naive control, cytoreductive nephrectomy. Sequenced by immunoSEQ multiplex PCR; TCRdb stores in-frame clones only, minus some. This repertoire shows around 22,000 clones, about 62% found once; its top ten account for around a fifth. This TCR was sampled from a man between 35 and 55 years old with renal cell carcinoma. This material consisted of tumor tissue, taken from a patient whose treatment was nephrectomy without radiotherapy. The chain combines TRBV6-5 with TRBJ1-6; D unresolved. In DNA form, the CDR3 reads TGTGCCAGCAGTTACGGAGGAGTTAATTCACCCCTCCACTTT. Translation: CASSYGGVNSPLHF.